The rows below give T cell receptor beta chains drawn from one sample of a study of spatial heterogeneity in lung cancer. MiXCR, applied by TCRdb to the 5' RACE reads, yields one record per CDR3 protein. This sample yields approximately 13,000 distinct CDR3 sequences, of which around 5% are seen a single time; approximately 40% belongs to the top ten. The sequencing used lung tumor tissue, collected at surgery. The receptors here all came from a male donor with early-stage non-small cell lung cancer. CDR3s include the opening cysteine and the closing phenylalanine or tryptophan. D genes are given only for firm matches. Clone size is stated in some rows and not others, as once, few, many or a class when expanded.

J gene: TRBJ2-3
V gene: TRBV20-1
clone size: many
D gene: TRBD2
CDR3 DNA: TGCAGTGCTAGAATTAGCGGGAGAGGGGATACGCAGTATTTT
CDR3 protein: CSARISGRGDTQYF

J gene: TRBJ2-1
V gene: TRBV6-2/TRBV6-3
clone size: many
D gene: .
CDR3 DNA: TGTGCCAGCTTGGATTACAATGAGCAGTTCTTC
CDR3 protein: CASLDYNEQFF

J gene: TRBJ2-1
V gene: TRBV5-5
clone size: many
D gene: .
CDR3 DNA: TGTGCCAGCAGCTTCGAACCCGGACAGTACAATGAGCAGTTCTTC
CDR3 protein: CASSFEPGQYNEQFF

J gene: TRBJ2-2
V gene: TRBV6-5
clone size: medium-sized
D gene: .
CDR3 DNA: TGTGCCAGCAGTTCCGGGATTAGGGCAACCGGGGAGCTGTTTTTT
CDR3 protein: CASSSGIRATGELFF

J gene: TRBJ1-3
V gene: TRBV6-5
clone size: many
D gene: .
CDR3 DNA: TGTGCCAGCAGCCGGAGCTCTGGAAACACCATATATTTT
CDR3 protein: CASSRSSGNTIYF

J gene: TRBJ2-1
V gene: TRBV11-2
clone size: many
D gene: TRBD1
CDR3 DNA: TGTGCCAGCTCTGACAGGGGCTACAATGAGCAGTTCTTC
CDR3 protein: CASSDRGYNEQFF

J gene: TRBJ1-5
V gene: TRBV12-3/TRBV12-4
clone size: many
D gene: .
CDR3 DNA: TGTGCCAGCACCCCGAACGGGGCCCCCAATCAGCCCCAGCATTTT
CDR3 protein: CASTPNGAPNQPQHF

J gene: TRBJ2-3
V gene: TRBV29-1
clone size: many
D gene: TRBD2
CDR3 DNA: TGCAGCGTTAAACTAGCGGGCACAGATACGCAGTATTTT
CDR3 protein: CSVKLAGTDTQYF

J gene: TRBJ2-1
V gene: TRBV20-1
clone size: many
D gene: TRBD2
CDR3 DNA: TGCAGTGCTCCAACTAGCGGGGGGCGAACTACTAACAATGAGCAGTTCTTC
CDR3 protein: CSAPTSGGRTTNNEQFF

J gene: TRBJ1-6
V gene: TRBV6-5
clone size: many
D gene: TRBD1
CDR3 DNA: TGTGCCAGCAGTTTCCGGACAGGGGGTAATTCACCCCTCCACTTT
CDR3 protein: CASSFRTGGNSPLHF

J gene: TRBJ2-5
V gene: TRBV4-1
clone size: many
D gene: .
CDR3 DNA: TGCGCCAGCAGCCAAGAGGGGGAGACCCAGTACTTC
CDR3 protein: CASSQEGETQYF

J gene: TRBJ1-2
V gene: TRBV7-9
clone size: many
D gene: TRBD1
CDR3 DNA: TGTGCCAGCAGCAAAAACAGGGGTATTCACTATGGCTACACCTTC
CDR3 protein: CASSKNRGIHYGYTF

J gene: TRBJ2-5
V gene: TRBV7-2
clone size: many
D gene: TRBD2
CDR3 DNA: TGTGCCACTACCCGGGGGGGCTTAAGGGAGACCCAGTACTTC
CDR3 protein: CATTRGGLRETQYF

J gene: TRBJ1-1
V gene: TRBV29-1
clone size: medium-sized
D gene: .
CDR3 DNA: TGCAGCGCCGTGGGGTTAGGGGCTGAAGCTTTCTTT
CDR3 protein: CSAVGLGAEAFF

J gene: TRBJ2-7
V gene: TRBV10-3
clone size: many
D gene: TRBD2
CDR3 DNA: TGTGCCCACGGGGGGGTCAGTCGCGAGCAGTACTTC
CDR3 protein: CAHGGVSREQYF

J gene: TRBJ2-2
V gene: TRBV11-3
clone size: many
D gene: .
CDR3 DNA: TGTGCCAGCAGCTCCGGCGTTAACACCGGGGAGCTGTTTTTT
CDR3 protein: CASSSGVNTGELFF

J gene: TRBJ2-3
V gene: TRBV7-2
clone size: many
D gene: TRBD2
CDR3 DNA: TGTGCCAGCAGCTTAGTAGGTACCGGGAGGAGCACAGATACGCAGTATTTT
CDR3 protein: CASSLVGTGRSTDTQYF

J gene: TRBJ1-2
V gene: TRBV6-1
clone size: many
D gene: .
CDR3 DNA: TGTGCCAGCAGTGAAGGGACCAGGGGTAGCTACACCTTC
CDR3 protein: CASSEGTRGSYTF

J gene: TRBJ1-1
V gene: TRBV6-1
clone size: many
D gene: .
CDR3 DNA: TGTGCCAGCAGTGAACCCGGGAGGCGGGATGCTTTCTTT
CDR3 protein: CASSEPGRRDAFF

J gene: TRBJ1-2
V gene: TRBV6-2/TRBV6-3
clone size: many
D gene: .
CDR3 DNA: TGTGCCAGCAGTAACCGACGTTCGATCTATGGCTACACCTTC
CDR3 protein: CASSNRRSIYGYTF

J gene: TRBJ2-2
V gene: TRBV7-3
clone size: .
D gene: .
CDR3 DNA: TGTGCCAGCAGCCCCCGAGGGGACGGGGAGCTGTTTTTT
CDR3 protein: CASSPRGDGELFF

J gene: TRBJ2-2
V gene: TRBV29-1
clone size: many
D gene: .
CDR3 DNA: TGCAGCGCGCGACAGCTACCGAACACCGGGGAGCTGTTTTTT
CDR3 protein: CSARQLPNTGELFF

J gene: TRBJ2-1
V gene: TRBV29-1
clone size: many
D gene: .
CDR3 DNA: TGCAGCGTTGGAGGGACCGATAACAATGAGCAGTTCTTC
CDR3 protein: CSVGGTDNNEQFF

J gene: TRBJ1-1
V gene: TRBV12-3/TRBV12-4
clone size: many
D gene: .
CDR3 DNA: TGTGCCAGCAGGGGGTGGGGGCAGAACACTGAAGCTTTCTTT
CDR3 protein: CASRGWGQNTEAFF

J gene: TRBJ1-1
V gene: TRBV7-6
clone size: many
D gene: .
CDR3 DNA: TGTGCCAGCAGCCAATTTCAAATGGCCCCTGAAGCTTTCTTT
CDR3 protein: CASSQFQMAPEAFF

J gene: TRBJ2-4
V gene: TRBV18
clone size: many
D gene: .
CDR3 DNA: TGTGCCAGCTCACCATCGGGTGACATTCAGTACTTC
CDR3 protein: CASSPSGDIQYF

J gene: TRBJ1-2
V gene: TRBV6-6
clone size: many
D gene: TRBD1
CDR3 DNA: TGTGCCAGCAGTTACTCGGACAGGGTTTATGGCTACACCTTC
CDR3 protein: CASSYSDRVYGYTF

J gene: TRBJ2-2
V gene: TRBV20-1
clone size: many
D gene: .
CDR3 DNA: TGCAGTGCTAGTCGCCCGGGGCTCACCGGGGAGCTGTTTTTT
CDR3 protein: CSASRPGLTGELFF

J gene: TRBJ2-5
V gene: TRBV5-5
clone size: many
D gene: .
CDR3 DNA: TGTGCCAGCAGCAGCTACAGGGAGACCCAGTACTTC
CDR3 protein: CASSSYRETQYF

J gene: TRBJ1-4
V gene: TRBV19
clone size: many
D gene: .
CDR3 DNA: TGTGCCAGTAGGGACCACACTAATGAAAAACTGTTTTTT
CDR3 protein: CASRDHTNEKLFF

J gene: TRBJ2-3
V gene: TRBV7-2
clone size: many
D gene: TRBD2
CDR3 DNA: TGTGCCAGCAGCCCGACTAGGGAGGGAGATACGCAGTATTTT
CDR3 protein: CASSPTREGDTQYF

J gene: TRBJ1-6
V gene: TRBV18
clone size: medium-sized
D gene: TRBD1
CDR3 DNA: TGTGCCAGCTCACCGACAGGGGGCGAGGGTTCACCCCTCCACTTT
CDR3 protein: CASSPTGGEGSPLHF

J gene: TRBJ2-1
V gene: TRBV11-3
clone size: medium-sized
D gene: .
CDR3 DNA: TGTGCCAGCAGCCCATTGGGGTTACAGGGTGAGCAGTTCTTC
CDR3 protein: CASSPLGLQGEQFF

J gene: TRBJ1-2
V gene: TRBV7-4
clone size: few
D gene: TRBD1
CDR3 DNA: TGTGCCAGCAGCCCAACGACAGGGGGCGCGAGTGGCTACACCTTC
CDR3 protein: CASSPTTGGASGYTF

J gene: TRBJ1-5
V gene: TRBV27
clone size: many
D gene: TRBD1
CDR3 DNA: TGTGCCAGCAGTTCCGTCGACAGGGACAATCAGCCCCAGCATTTT
CDR3 protein: CASSSVDRDNQPQHF

J gene: TRBJ2-1
V gene: TRBV4-1
clone size: few
D gene: TRBD2
CDR3 DNA: TGCGCCAGCAGCCAAGACCCACCGGGCACGGGACTAGCGGGGGTGTACAATGAGCAGTTCTTC
CDR3 protein: CASSQDPPGTGLAGVYNEQFF

J gene: TRBJ1-4
V gene: TRBV7-8
clone size: many
D gene: .
CDR3 DNA: TGTGCCAGCATACATCACTTGGGTACTAATGAAAAACTGTTTTTT
CDR3 protein: CASIHHLGTNEKLFF

J gene: TRBJ1-4
V gene: TRBV20-1
clone size: many
D gene: .
CDR3 DNA: TGCAGTGCTATAACCGGGACGGATAATGAAAAACTGTTTTTT
CDR3 protein: CSAITGTDNEKLFF

J gene: TRBJ2-5
V gene: TRBV14
clone size: .
D gene: .
CDR3 DNA: TGTGCCAGCAGCCTAGGGGGGAGCCTGCACGAGACCCAGTACTTC
CDR3 protein: CASSLGGSLHETQYF

J gene: TRBJ1-6
V gene: TRBV7-2
clone size: .
D gene: .
CDR3 DNA: TGTGCCAGCAGACAACATACAGGGACCAATTCACCCCTCCACTTT
CDR3 protein: CASRQHTGTNSPLHF

J gene: TRBJ1-2
V gene: TRBV12-3/TRBV12-4
clone size: many
D gene: TRBD1
CDR3 DNA: TGTGCCAGCAGTTTACAGGGGGCGCCAGGCTACACCTTC
CDR3 protein: CASSLQGAPGYTF

J gene: TRBJ1-1
V gene: TRBV12-3/TRBV12-4
clone size: many
D gene: .
CDR3 DNA: TGTGCCAGCAGTTGGAGGGGACTTAACACTGAAGCTTTCTTT
CDR3 protein: CASSWRGLNTEAFF

J gene: TRBJ2-1
V gene: TRBV19
clone size: many
D gene: TRBD2
CDR3 DNA: TGTGCCAGTAGTATAAACCTAGCGGGGAGCTCCTACAATGAGCAGTTCTTC
CDR3 protein: CASSINLAGSSYNEQFF

J gene: TRBJ1-1
V gene: TRBV6-5
clone size: many
D gene: TRBD1
CDR3 DNA: TGTGCCAGCAAACAGGGGATCCTAAACACTGAAGCTTTCTTT
CDR3 protein: CASKQGILNTEAFF

J gene: TRBJ1-5
V gene: TRBV19
clone size: .
D gene: TRBD1
CDR3 DNA: TGTGCCAGTAGTATGGGACAGAAAAATCAGCCCCAGCATTTT
CDR3 protein: CASSMGQKNQPQHF

J gene: TRBJ2-3
V gene: TRBV29-1
clone size: many
D gene: TRBD2
CDR3 DNA: TGCAGCGTTGAACCTAGCGGGGGGCCTAGCACAGATACGCAGTATTTT
CDR3 protein: CSVEPSGGPSTDTQYF

J gene: TRBJ2-3
V gene: TRBV4-2
clone size: many
D gene: .
CDR3 DNA: TGTGCCAGCAGCCCGTACTGGACTAGCACAGATACGCAGTATTTT
CDR3 protein: CASSPYWTSTDTQYF

J gene: TRBJ1-1
V gene: TRBV18
clone size: many
D gene: .
CDR3 DNA: TGTGCCAGCTCACCAGGGGTGGGCAGGGCTAACACTGAAGCTTTCTTT
CDR3 protein: CASSPGVGRANTEAFF

J gene: TRBJ2-1
V gene: TRBV19
clone size: many
D gene: .
CDR3 DNA: TGTGCCAGTAGTATTTGGGGGGGCAAGGTGAATGAGCAGTTCTTC
CDR3 protein: CASSIWGGKVNEQFF

J gene: TRBJ2-1
V gene: TRBV5-1
clone size: medium-sized
D gene: TRBD1
CDR3 DNA: TGCGCCAGCAGCACCGGGACAGGGATCAATGAGCAGTTCTTC
CDR3 protein: CASSTGTGINEQFF

J gene: TRBJ2-1
V gene: TRBV15
clone size: many
D gene: TRBD2
CDR3 DNA: TGTGCCACCAGCAGTAGCGGGGGAGAAGAGCAGTTCTTC
CDR3 protein: CATSSSGGEEQFF

J gene: TRBJ2-1
V gene: TRBV20-1
clone size: many
D gene: .
CDR3 DNA: TGCAGTGCTAGAGAGGGCGGGAACTACAATGAGCAGTTCTTC
CDR3 protein: CSAREGGNYNEQFF

J gene: TRBJ2-5
V gene: TRBV7-3
clone size: few
D gene: .
CDR3 DNA: TGTGCCAGCAGCTCCGACCAAGAGACCCAGTACTTC
CDR3 protein: CASSSDQETQYF

J gene: TRBJ1-1
V gene: TRBV18
clone size: many
D gene: .
CDR3 DNA: TGTGCCAGCTCACTCGAAAGGACTGAAGCTTTCTTT
CDR3 protein: CASSLERTEAFF

J gene: TRBJ2-2
V gene: TRBV24-1
clone size: many
D gene: .
CDR3 DNA: TGTGCCACCAGTGACCCGCTGAGGGGACAGAACACCGGGGAGCTGTTTTTT
CDR3 protein: CATSDPLRGQNTGELFF

J gene: TRBJ1-2
V gene: TRBV12-3/TRBV12-4
clone size: many
D gene: .
CDR3 DNA: TGTGCCAGCCAGGGGAGGGAAGGCTACACCTTC
CDR3 protein: CASQGREGYTF

J gene: TRBJ2-1
V gene: TRBV19
clone size: many
D gene: .
CDR3 DNA: TGTGCCAGTAGTATGGGGCTGAGGAGTGAGCAGTTCTTC
CDR3 protein: CASSMGLRSEQFF

J gene: TRBJ2-3
V gene: TRBV12-3/TRBV12-4
clone size: once
D gene: TRBD2
CDR3 DNA: TGTGCCAGCAGTTTAGACGTAAGCGGGGTAAGCACAGATACGCAGTATTTT
CDR3 protein: CASSLDVSGVSTDTQYF

J gene: TRBJ2-1
V gene: TRBV20-1
clone size: medium-sized
D gene: TRBD2
CDR3 DNA: TGCAGTGCTCCGGGACTAGCGGGAGGGCCTGGTGAGCAGTTCTTC
CDR3 protein: CSAPGLAGGPGEQFF